These T cell receptor beta chains were read from a single sample in a study of blood T cell repertoires in COVID-19. Only in-frame clones appear in the TCRdb table, and some are missing; sequencing was by immunoSEQ multiplex PCR. The data show some 290,000 clones, around 90% seen once. The sequenced sample was peripheral blood. All receptors derive from a woman between 45 and 65 years old who had recovered from COVID-19. Each CDR3 is given with its conserved first and last residue. Fields, in order: D gene, clone size, J gene, V gene, CDR3 DNA, CDR3 protein. A D gene is named only where the DNA matches it firmly. Clone size is stated in some rows and not others, as once, few, many or a class when expanded.

d_call: -
clone_size: -
j_call: TRBJ2-5
v_call: TRBV19
cdr3_nt: TGTGCCAGTAGTCTGCAGGGGCAGGCGGAGACCCAGTACTTC
cdr3_aa: CASSLQGQAETQYF

d_call: -
clone_size: -
j_call: TRBJ2-7
v_call: TRBV6-2/TRBV6-3
cdr3_nt: TGTGCCAGCAGTTACGTCGGAGGGGACTACGAGCAGTACTTC
cdr3_aa: CASSYVGGDYEQYF

d_call: TRBD1
clone_size: -
j_call: TRBJ2-7
v_call: TRBV19
cdr3_nt: TGTGCCAGTAGCTGGGACAGGAGCTCCTACGAGCAGTACTTC
cdr3_aa: CASSWDRSSYEQYF

d_call: TRBD1
clone_size: -
j_call: TRBJ2-2
v_call: TRBV30
cdr3_nt: TGTGCCTGCCCGACAGGGCCCGGGGAGCTGTTTTTT
cdr3_aa: CACPTGPGELFF

d_call: -
clone_size: -
j_call: TRBJ1-2
v_call: TRBV20-1
cdr3_nt: TGCAGTGCTAGTCATTCCACCTTC
cdr3_aa: CSASHSTF

d_call: -
clone_size: -
j_call: TRBJ2-3
v_call: TRBV24-1
cdr3_nt: TGTGCCACCAGTTTCCAGGACACAGATACGCAGTATTTT
cdr3_aa: CATSFQDTDTQYF

d_call: TRBD1
clone_size: once
j_call: TRBJ1-1
v_call: TRBV7-2
cdr3_nt: TGTGCCAGCAGCCGGGACAGGGGGCAAGGGTCAGCTTTCTTT
cdr3_aa: CASSRDRGQGSAFF

d_call: -
clone_size: -
j_call: TRBJ1-1
v_call: TRBV29-1
cdr3_nt: TGCAGCGTTGAAGGGCGGAGGAACACTGAAGCTTTCTTT
cdr3_aa: CSVEGRRNTEAFF

d_call: TRBD1
clone_size: -
j_call: TRBJ1-2
v_call: TRBV29-1
cdr3_nt: TGCAGCGTGCCTGCCCAGGGGGCAGGGGGCTACACCTTC
cdr3_aa: CSVPAQGAGGYTF

d_call: -
clone_size: -
j_call: TRBJ2-3
v_call: TRBV7-2
cdr3_nt: TGTGCCAGCAGCTTATTGAGCGGCCTCACAGATACGCAGTATTTT
cdr3_aa: CASSLLSGLTDTQYF

d_call: TRBD2
clone_size: many
j_call: TRBJ2-1
v_call: TRBV14
cdr3_nt: TGTGCCAGCAGCCCTAGCGGGGGGGCCCACAATGAGCAGTTCTTC
cdr3_aa: CASSPSGGAHNEQFF

d_call: TRBD1
clone_size: -
j_call: TRBJ2-7
v_call: TRBV6-5
cdr3_nt: TGTGTCATCCGGTGGGGACAGGTCTCCTACGAGCAGTACTTC
cdr3_aa: CVIRWGQVSYEQYF

d_call: TRBD2
clone_size: once
j_call: TRBJ2-7
v_call: TRBV18
cdr3_nt: TGTGCCAGCTCCTCCGCCGGGAGGGCCGACTACGAGCAGTACTTC
cdr3_aa: CASSSAGRADYEQYF

d_call: -
clone_size: -
j_call: TRBJ1-5
v_call: TRBV6-5
cdr3_nt: TGTGCCAGCACGCGGGGAGACGATCAGCCCCAGCATTTT
cdr3_aa: CASTRGDDQPQHF

d_call: TRBD1
clone_size: once
j_call: TRBJ2-1
v_call: TRBV27
cdr3_nt: TGTGCCAGCAGTGGGACAGGGGACAGGGATGAGCAGTTCTTC
cdr3_aa: CASSGTGDRDEQFF

d_call: -
clone_size: -
j_call: TRBJ1-4
v_call: TRBV7-2
cdr3_nt: TGTGCCAGCAGCTTAGTAGGGCAGGGGAATGAAAAACTGTTTTTT
cdr3_aa: CASSLVGQGNEKLFF

d_call: TRBD2
clone_size: -
j_call: TRBJ2-2
v_call: TRBV2
cdr3_nt: TGTGCCAGCAGTGAGGGGGGGGACACCGGGGAGCTGTTTTTT
cdr3_aa: CASSEGGDTGELFF

d_call: -
clone_size: -
j_call: TRBJ2-7
v_call: TRBV4-2
cdr3_nt: TGTGCCAGCAGCCAACATCGAGGGGGGGCCTCCTACGAGCAGTACTTC
cdr3_aa: CASSQHRGGASYEQYF

d_call: -
clone_size: -
j_call: TRBJ2-2
v_call: TRBV4-3
cdr3_nt: TGCGCCAGCAGCCAAGATGTGACAGGAAGCACCGGGGAGCTGTTTTTT
cdr3_aa: CASSQDVTGSTGELFF

d_call: -
clone_size: few
j_call: TRBJ2-7
v_call: TRBV5-8
cdr3_nt: TGTGCCAGCAGCTTGGATGCACAGCTCTACGAGCAGTACTTC
cdr3_aa: CASSLDAQLYEQYF

d_call: -
clone_size: -
j_call: TRBJ2-5
v_call: TRBV9
cdr3_nt: TGTGCCAGCAGCGAAGCGGGCGGGAAGGAGACCCAGTACTTC
cdr3_aa: CASSEAGGKETQYF